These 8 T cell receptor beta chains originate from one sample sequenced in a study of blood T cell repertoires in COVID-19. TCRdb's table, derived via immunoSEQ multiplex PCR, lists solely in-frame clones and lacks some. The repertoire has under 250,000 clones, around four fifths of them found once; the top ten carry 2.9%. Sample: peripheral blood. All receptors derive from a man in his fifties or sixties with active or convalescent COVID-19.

In DNA, the CDR3 is TGTGCCAGCAGCCTGGGACTAGCGGGGGTGGGGTACGAGCAGTACTTC. Translating gives CASSLGLAGVGYEQYF. V gene TRBV5-5 combines with J gene TRBJ2-7, with 14 bases fitting TRBD2. From germline, CDR1 is SGHKS and CDR2 YYEKEE (reference sequence). This CDR3 is built from 16 residues. The V and J ends lost 4 bases and 4 bases, in that order; junction bases with no gene match: 7.

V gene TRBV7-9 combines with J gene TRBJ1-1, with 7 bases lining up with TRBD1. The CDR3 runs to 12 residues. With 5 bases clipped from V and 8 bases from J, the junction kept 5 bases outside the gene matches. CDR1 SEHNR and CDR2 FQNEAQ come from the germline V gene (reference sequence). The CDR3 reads CASSPGQREAFF. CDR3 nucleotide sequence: TGTGCCAGCAGCCCGGGACAGCGAGAAGCTTTCTTT. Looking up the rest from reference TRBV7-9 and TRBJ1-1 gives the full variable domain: DTGVSQNPRHKITKRGQNVTFRCDPISEHNRLYWYRQTLGQGPEFLTYFQNEAQLEKSRLLSDRFSAERPKGSFSTLEIQRTEQGDSAMYLCASSPGQREAFFGQGTRLTVV.

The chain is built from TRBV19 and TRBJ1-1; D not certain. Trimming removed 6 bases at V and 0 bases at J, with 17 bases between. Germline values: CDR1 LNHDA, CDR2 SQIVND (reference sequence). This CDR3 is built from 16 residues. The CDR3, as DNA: TGTGCCAGTAGGTCTCGTACGGGAGCTTTGAACACTGAAGCTTTCTTT. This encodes CASRSRTGALNTEAFF.

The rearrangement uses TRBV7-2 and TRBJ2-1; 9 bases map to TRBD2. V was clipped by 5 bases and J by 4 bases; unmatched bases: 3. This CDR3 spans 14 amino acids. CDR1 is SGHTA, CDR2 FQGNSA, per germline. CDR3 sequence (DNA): TGTGCCAGCAGCCTTGGACTAGCGTACAATGAGCAGTTCTTC. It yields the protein CASSLGLAYNEQFF.

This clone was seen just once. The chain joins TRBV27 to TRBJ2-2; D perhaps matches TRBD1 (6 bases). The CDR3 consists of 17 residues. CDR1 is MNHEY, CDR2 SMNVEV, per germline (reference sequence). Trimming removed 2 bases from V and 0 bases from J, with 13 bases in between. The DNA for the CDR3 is TGTGCCAGCAGTTTAGACAGGTTTTCGACGAACACCGGGGAGCTGTTTTTT. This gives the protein CASSLDRFSTNTGELFF.

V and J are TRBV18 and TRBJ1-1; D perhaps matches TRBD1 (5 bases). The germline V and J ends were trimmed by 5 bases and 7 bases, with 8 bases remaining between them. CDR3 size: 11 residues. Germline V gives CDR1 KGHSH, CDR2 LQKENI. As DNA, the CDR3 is TGTGCCAGCTCAGGGGCCCTTGAAGCTTTCTTT. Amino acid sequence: CASSGALEAFF.

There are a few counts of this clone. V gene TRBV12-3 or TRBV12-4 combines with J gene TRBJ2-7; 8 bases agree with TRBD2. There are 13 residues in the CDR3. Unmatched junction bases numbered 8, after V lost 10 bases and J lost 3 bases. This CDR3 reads CATMWSGSYEQYF. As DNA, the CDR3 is TGTGCCACCATGTGGAGCGGGAGCTACGAGCAGTACTTC.

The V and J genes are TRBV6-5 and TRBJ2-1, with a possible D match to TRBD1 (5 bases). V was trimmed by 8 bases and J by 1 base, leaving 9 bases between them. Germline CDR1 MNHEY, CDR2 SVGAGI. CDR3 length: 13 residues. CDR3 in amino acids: CASSRGSYNEQFF. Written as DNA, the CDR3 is TGTGCCAGCTCTAGGGGATCCTACAATGAGCAGTTCTTC.